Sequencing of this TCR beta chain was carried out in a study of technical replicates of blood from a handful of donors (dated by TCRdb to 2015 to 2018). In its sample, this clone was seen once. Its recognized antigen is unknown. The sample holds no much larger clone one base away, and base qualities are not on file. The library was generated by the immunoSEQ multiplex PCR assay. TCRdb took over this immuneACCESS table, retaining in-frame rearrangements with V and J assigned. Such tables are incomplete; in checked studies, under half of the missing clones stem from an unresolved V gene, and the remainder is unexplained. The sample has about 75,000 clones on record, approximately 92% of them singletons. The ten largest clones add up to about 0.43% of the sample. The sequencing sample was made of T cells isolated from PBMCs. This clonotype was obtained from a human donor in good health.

The DNA sequence is given as TGTGCCAGCAGTCCCGGACAGGGGGTCACTGAAGCTTTCTTT. Protein translation: CASSPGQGVTEAFF. Recombination connected TRBV6-5 to TRBJ1-1, with 10 bases in between that match TRBD1. According to the germline V gene, CDR1 reads MNHEY and CDR2 reads SVGAGI. Relative to germline, V is missing 5 bases and J is missing 4 bases, with 4 bases of the junction outside any gene match. The CDR3, cysteine through phenylalanine, is 14 amino acids long. Just CDR3 DNA is preserved here, 42 bases in frame from base 1.